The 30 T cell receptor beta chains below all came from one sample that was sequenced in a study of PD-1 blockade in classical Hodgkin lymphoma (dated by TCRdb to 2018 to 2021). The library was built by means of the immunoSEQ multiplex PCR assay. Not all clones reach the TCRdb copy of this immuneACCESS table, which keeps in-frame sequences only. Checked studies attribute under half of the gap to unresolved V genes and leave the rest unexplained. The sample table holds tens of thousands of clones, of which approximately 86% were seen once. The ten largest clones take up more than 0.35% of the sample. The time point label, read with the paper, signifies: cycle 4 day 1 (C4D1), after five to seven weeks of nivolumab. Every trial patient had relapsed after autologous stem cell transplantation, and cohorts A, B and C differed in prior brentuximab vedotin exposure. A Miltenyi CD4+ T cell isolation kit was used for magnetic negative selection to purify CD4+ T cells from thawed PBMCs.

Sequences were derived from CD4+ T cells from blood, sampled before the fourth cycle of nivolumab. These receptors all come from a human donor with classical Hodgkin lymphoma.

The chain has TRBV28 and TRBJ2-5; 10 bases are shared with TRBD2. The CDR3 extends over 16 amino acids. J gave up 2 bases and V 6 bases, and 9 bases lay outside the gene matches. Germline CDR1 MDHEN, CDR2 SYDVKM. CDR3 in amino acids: CASSKKLAGRQETQYF. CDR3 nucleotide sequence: TGTGCCAGCAGCAAAAAACTAGCGGGACGGCAAGAGACCCAGTACTTC.

CDR3 nucleotides: TGTGCCAGCACCAACCGTGCAGGGCTAGACCATTACAATGAGCAGTTCTTC. Its translation is CASTNRAGLDHYNEQFF. This sequence joins TRBV28 and TRBJ2-1, with D possibly being TRBD1 (5 bases). Per germline, CDR1 MDHEN and CDR2 SYDVKM. The CDR3 totals 17 residues. Between the trimmed V and J ends, which lost 7 bases and 4 bases, there was a span of 23 bases.

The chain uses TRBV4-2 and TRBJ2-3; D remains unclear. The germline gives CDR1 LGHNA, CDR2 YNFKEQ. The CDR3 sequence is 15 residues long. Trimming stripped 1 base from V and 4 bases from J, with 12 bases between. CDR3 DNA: TGTGCCAGCAGCCAAGGGGGTAGCTTGGCAGATACGCAGTATTTT. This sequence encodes CASSQGGSLADTQYF.

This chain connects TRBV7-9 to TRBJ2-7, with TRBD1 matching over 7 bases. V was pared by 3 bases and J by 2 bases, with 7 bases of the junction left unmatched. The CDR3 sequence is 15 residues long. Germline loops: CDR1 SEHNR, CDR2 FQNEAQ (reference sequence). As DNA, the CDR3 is TGTGCCAGCAGCTTCCCGGGACAGAAAACCTACGAGCAGTACTTC. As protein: CASSFPGQKTYEQYF.

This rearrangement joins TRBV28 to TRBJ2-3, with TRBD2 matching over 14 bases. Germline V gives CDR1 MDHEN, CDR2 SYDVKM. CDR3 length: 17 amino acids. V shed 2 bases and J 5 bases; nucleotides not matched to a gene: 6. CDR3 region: CASSLASGLAGGDTQYF. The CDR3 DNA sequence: TGTGCCAGCAGTTTAGCTAGCGGACTAGCGGGAGGAGATACGCAGTATTTT.

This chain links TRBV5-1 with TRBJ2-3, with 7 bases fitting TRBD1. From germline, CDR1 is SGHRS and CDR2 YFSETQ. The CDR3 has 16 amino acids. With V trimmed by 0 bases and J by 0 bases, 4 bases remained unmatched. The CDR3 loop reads CASSLEGTASTDTQYF. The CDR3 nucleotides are TGCGCCAGCAGCTTGGAGGGGACAGCTAGCACAGATACGCAGTATTTT.

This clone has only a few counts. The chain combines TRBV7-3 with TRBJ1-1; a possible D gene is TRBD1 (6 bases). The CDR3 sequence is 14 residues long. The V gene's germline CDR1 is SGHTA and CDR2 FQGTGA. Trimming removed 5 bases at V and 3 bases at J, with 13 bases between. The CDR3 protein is CASSLRTADTEAFF. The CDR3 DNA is TGTGCCAGCAGCCTTAGGACAGCAGACACTGAAGCTTTCTTT.

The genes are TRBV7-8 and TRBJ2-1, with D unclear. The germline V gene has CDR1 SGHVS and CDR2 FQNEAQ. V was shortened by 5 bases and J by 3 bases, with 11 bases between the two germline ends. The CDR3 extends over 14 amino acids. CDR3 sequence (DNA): TGTGCCAGCAGCCCCGGTAGGGTCTACAATGAGCAGTTCTTC. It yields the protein CASSPGRVYNEQFF.

In DNA form, the CDR3 reads TGTGCCAGCAGCGCAGGACTAGCGGGGGCAACAGATACGCAGTATTTT. It is translated as CASSAGLAGATDTQYF. This chain uses TRBV9 with TRBJ2-3, with 13 bases matching TRBD2. The V gene's germline CDR1 is SGDLS and CDR2 YYNGEE. V lost 3 bases to trimming and J lost 3 bases; unmatched junction nucleotides: 4. The CDR3 spans 16 residues.

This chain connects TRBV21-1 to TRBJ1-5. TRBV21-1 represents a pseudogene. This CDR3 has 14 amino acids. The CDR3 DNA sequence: TGTGCCAGCAGCCCTCTGTGGGTAAAGCAGCCCCAGCATTTT. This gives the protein CASSPLWVKQPQHF.

CDR3 in DNA: TGTGCCAGCAGCAAGACTAACTATGGCTACACCTTC. Translation: CASSKTNYGYTF. V usage is TRBV4-2 and J usage is TRBJ1-2; D gene ambiguous. Trimming removed 5 bases at V and 0 bases at J, with 4 bases between. The germline CDR1 and CDR2 sequences are LGHNA and YNFKEQ. The CDR3 contains 12 residues.

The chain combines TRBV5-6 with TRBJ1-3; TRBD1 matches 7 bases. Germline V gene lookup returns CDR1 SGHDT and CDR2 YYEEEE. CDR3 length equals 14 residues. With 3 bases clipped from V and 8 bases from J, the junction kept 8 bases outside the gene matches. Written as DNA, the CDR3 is TGTGCCAGCAGCTCGACAGGGTTCCCGGACACCATATATTTT. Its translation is CASSSTGFPDTIYF.

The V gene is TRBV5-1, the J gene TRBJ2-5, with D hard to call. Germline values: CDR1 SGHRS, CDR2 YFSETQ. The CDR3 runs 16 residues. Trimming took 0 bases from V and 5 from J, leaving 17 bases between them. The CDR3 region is CASSLGPSASFETQYF. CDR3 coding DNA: TGCGCCAGCAGCTTGGGGCCCAGCGCCAGTTTTGAGACCCAGTACTTC.

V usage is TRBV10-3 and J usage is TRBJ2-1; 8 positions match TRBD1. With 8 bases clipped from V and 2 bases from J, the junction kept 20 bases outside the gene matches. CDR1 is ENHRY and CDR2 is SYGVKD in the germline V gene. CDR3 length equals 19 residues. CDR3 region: CAISTAPGDLDRAYNEQFF. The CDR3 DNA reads TGTGCCATCTCGACCGCCCCAGGGGATTTGGACAGGGCCTACAATGAGCAGTTCTTC.

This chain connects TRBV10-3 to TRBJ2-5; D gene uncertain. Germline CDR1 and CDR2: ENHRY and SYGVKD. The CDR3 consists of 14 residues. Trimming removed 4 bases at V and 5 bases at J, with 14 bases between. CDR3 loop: CAISAMDVRETQYF. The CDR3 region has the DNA TGTGCCATCAGTGCGATGGACGTACGGGAGACCCAGTACTTC.

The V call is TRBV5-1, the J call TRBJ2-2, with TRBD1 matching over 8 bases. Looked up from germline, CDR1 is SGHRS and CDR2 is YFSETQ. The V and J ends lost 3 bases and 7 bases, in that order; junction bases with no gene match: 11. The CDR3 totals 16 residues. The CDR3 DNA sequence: TGCGCCAGCAGCTCCCTCGGGACAGGCGTTAACGGGGAGCTGTTTTTT. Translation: CASSSLGTGVNGELFF.

The CDR3 DNA sequence: TGTGCCAGCTCACCCCTAGGGGGTGAAAAACTGTTTTTT. It encodes CASSPLGGEKLFF. The rearrangement joins TRBV18 to TRBJ1-4; the D gene is possibly TRBD1 (6 bases). Germline CDR1 and CDR2: KGHSH and LQKENI. Trimming took off 3 bases at V and 7 bases at J, with 9 bases between the two ends. The CDR3 contains 13 residues.

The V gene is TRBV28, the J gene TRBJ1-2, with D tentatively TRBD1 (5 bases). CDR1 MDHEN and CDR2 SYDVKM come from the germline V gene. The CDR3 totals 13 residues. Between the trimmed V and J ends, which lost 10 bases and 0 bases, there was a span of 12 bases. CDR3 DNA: TGTGCCACAGGGATCCGATCTAACTATGGCTACACCTTC. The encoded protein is CATGIRSNYGYTF.

The CDR3 region is CASRGIAGRIDTQYF. CDR3 coding DNA: TGTGCCAGCAGGGGGATAGCGGGGCGAATAGATACGCAGTATTTT. The gene calls are TRBV2 and TRBJ2-3; 8 nucleotides align to TRBD2. Per the germline V gene, CDR1 is SNHLY and CDR2 is FYNNEI. With 6 bases clipped from V and 5 bases from J, the junction kept 10 bases outside the gene matches. This CDR3 region has 15 residues.

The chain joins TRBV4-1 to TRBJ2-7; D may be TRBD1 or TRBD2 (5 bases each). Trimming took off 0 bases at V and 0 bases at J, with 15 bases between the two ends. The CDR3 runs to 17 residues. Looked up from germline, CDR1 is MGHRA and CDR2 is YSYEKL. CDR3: CASSQDFRARASYEQYF. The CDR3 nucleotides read TGCGCCAGCAGCCAAGATTTCAGGGCGAGGGCCTCCTACGAGCAGTACTTC.

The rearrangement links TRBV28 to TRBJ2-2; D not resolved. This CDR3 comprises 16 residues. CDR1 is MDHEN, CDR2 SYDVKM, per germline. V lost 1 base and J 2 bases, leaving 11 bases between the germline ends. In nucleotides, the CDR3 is TGTGCCAGCAGTTTATATCTAGTAGGAAACACCGGGGAGCTGTTTTTT. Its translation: CASSLYLVGNTGELFF.

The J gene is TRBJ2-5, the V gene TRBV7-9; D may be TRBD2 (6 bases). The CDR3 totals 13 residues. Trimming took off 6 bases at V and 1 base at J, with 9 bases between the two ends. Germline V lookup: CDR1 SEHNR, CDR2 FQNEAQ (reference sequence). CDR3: CASRFSGQETQYF. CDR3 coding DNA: TGTGCCAGCAGGTTTAGCGGCCAAGAGACCCAGTACTTC.

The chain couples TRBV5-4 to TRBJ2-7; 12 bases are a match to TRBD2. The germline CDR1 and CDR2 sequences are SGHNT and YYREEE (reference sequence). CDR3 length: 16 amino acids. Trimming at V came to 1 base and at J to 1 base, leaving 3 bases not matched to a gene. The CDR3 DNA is TGTGCCAGCAGCTTGCGACTAGCGGGAGCGTCCTACGAGCAGTACTTC. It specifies CASSLRLAGASYEQYF.

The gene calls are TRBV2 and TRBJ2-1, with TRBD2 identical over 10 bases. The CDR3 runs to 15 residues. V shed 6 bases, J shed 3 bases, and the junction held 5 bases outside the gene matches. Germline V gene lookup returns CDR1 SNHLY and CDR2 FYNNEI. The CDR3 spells CASRKTSGNYNEQFF. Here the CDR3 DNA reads TGTGCCAGCAGGAAAACTAGCGGGAACTACAATGAGCAGTTCTTC.

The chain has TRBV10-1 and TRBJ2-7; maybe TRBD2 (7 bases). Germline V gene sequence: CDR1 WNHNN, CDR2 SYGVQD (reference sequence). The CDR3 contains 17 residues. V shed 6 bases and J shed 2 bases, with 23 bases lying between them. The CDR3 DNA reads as TGCGCCAGCAGCGTCGGGGGGTCGGGGGCGGCCGCCTACGAGCAGTACTTC. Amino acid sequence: CASSVGGSGAAAYEQYF.

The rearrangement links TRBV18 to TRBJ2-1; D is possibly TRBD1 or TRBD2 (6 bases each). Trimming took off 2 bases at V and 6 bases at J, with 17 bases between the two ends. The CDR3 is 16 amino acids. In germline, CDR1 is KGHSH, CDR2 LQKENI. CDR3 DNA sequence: TGTGCCAGCTCACCAGTTCGGGGGCATCCCTGCAATGAGCAGTTCTTC. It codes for CASSPVRGHPCNEQFF.

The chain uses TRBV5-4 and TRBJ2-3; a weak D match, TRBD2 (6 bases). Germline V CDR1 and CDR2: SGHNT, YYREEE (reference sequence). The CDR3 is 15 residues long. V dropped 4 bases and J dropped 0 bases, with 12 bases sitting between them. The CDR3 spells CASSIPGTSTDTQYF. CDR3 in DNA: TGTGCCAGCAGCATCCCCGGGACTAGCACAGATACGCAGTATTTT.

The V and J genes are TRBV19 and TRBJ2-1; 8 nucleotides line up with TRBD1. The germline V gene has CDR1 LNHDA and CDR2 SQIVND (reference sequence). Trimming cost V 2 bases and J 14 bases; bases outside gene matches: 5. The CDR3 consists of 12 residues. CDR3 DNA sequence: TGTGCCAGTAGTATACCCAACAGGGGGAAGTTCTTC. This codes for CASSIPNRGKFF.

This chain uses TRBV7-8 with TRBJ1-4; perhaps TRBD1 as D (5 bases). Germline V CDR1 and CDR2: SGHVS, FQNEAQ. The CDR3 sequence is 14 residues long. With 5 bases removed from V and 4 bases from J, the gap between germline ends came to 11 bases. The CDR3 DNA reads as TGTGCCAGCAGCCTAGACAGTCTTAATGAAAAACTGTTTTTT. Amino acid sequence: CASSLDSLNEKLFF.

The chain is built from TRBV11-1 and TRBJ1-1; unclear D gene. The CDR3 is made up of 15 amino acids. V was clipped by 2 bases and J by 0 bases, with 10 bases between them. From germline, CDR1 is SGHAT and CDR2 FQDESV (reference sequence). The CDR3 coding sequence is TGTGCCAGCAGCTTATCCGTACCAATGAACACTGAAGCTTTCTTT. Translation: CASSLSVPMNTEAFF. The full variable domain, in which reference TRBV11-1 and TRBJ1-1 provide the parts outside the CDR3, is EAEVAQSPRYKITEKSQAVAFWCDPISGHATLYWYRQILGQGPELLVQFQDESVVDDSQLPKDRFSAERLKGVDSTLKIQPAELGDSAMYLCASSLSVPMNTEAFFGQGTRLTVV.